The rows below give T cell receptor beta chains drawn from one sample of a study of beta chain features in type 1 diabetes. Assay used: immunoSEQ multiplex PCR; TCRdb lists only in-frame clones, some missing. Among 35,000 or so clones listed, 55% to 70% were seen once. Material: Tregs from blood. These receptors were collected from a woman aged 25 to 39 in good health. Each CDR3 is given with its conserved first and last residue. The order of the fields is J gene, clone size, D gene, V gene, CDR3 protein, CDR3 DNA. D genes are given only for firm matches. Rows give clone size only sometimes, using once, few, many, or a class for an expanded clone.

TRBJ2-2 | . | TRBD2 | TRBV6-5 | CASRIAGSPTGELFF | TGTGCCAGCAGAATAGCGGGATCGCCCACCGGGGAGCTGTTTTTT
TRBJ2-1 | . | TRBD2 | TRBV7-2 | CASSLGRLAGGTNEQFF | TGTGCCAGCAGCTTAGGACGACTAGCGGGAGGTACCAATGAGCAGTTCTTC
TRBJ2-7 | . | . | TRBV25-1 | CASSELLGTPSYEQYF | TGTGCCAGCAGTGAATTACTCGGGACTCCGTCCTACGAGCAGTACTTC
TRBJ2-7 | . | . | TRBV7-6 | CASSLAQGYEQYF | TGTGCCAGCAGCTTAGCACAGGGCTACGAGCAGTACTTC
TRBJ2-1 | . | TRBD2 | TRBV4-3 | CASSQAGTKTYNEQFF | TGCGCCAGCAGCCAAGCCGGGACTAAAACGTACAATGAGCAGTTCTTC
TRBJ2-3 | few | . | TRBV7-3 | CASSLRTFTDTQYF | TGTGCCAGCAGCTTACGGACTTTCACAGATACGCAGTATTTT
TRBJ2-1 | few | TRBD2 | TRBV27 | CASSLPGTSGSGQFF | TGTGCCAGCAGTTTGCCGGGGACTAGCGGGAGTGGGCAGTTCTTC
TRBJ2-4 | . | TRBD2 | TRBV10-3 | CAISDGTSGSGKNIQYF | TGTGCCATCAGTGACGGGACTAGCGGGAGTGGCAAAAACATTCAGTACTTC
TRBJ2-3 | . | TRBD1 | TRBV7-2 | CASSFGTGVGDTQYF | TGTGCCAGCAGCTTTGGGACAGGGGTGGGAGATACGCAGTATTTT
TRBJ2-2 | . | . | TRBV5-6 | CASSPTFRGRDTGELFF | TGTGCCAGCAGCCCCACATTTCGGGGGAGAGACACCGGGGAGCTGTTTTTT
TRBJ2-7 | . | TRBD2 | TRBV5-4 | CASSLGLAGGEQYF | TGTGCCAGCAGCTTGGGGCTAGCGGGAGGCGAGCAGTACTTC
TRBJ2-1 | . | . | TRBV6-5 | CASSSGMDTDEQFF | TGTGCCAGCAGTTCGGGGATGGATACCGATGAGCAGTTCTTC
TRBJ2-1 | few | . | TRBV7-6 | CASSLAAGDNEQFF | TGTGCCAGCAGCTTAGCGGCGGGTGACAATGAGCAGTTCTTC
TRBJ1-2 | few | . | TRBV21-1 | CASSGGGRGGYTF | TGTGCCAGCAGCGGAGGCGGGAGGGGCGGCTACACCTTC
TRBJ1-3 | . | . | TRBV5-4 | CASSLTGENTIYF | TGTGCCAGCAGCTTGACAGGAGAAAACACCATATATTTT
TRBJ2-1 | . | TRBD2 | TRBV6-1 | CASLHSGRLGNEQFF | TGTGCCAGCCTACATAGCGGGAGGTTGGGCAATGAGCAGTTCTTC
TRBJ1-2 | once | . | TRBV14 | CASSQIGVNGDGYTF | TGTGCCAGCAGCCAAATCGGGGTCAACGGGGATGGCTACACCTTC
TRBJ2-4 | . | . | TRBV5-4 | CASSQDMGHKNIQYF | TGCGCCAGCAGCCAAGATATGGGACACAAAAACATTCAGTACTTC
TRBJ2-5 | . | . | TRBV7-3 | CASSSQGYQETQYF | TGTGCCAGCAGCTCCCAGGGTTACCAAGAGACCCAGTACTTC
TRBJ2-3 | . | . | TRBV11-2 | CASSRRTFYSTDTQYF | TGTGCCAGTTCCCGACGGACTTTTTATAGCACAGATACGCAGTATTTT
TRBJ2-7 | . | . | TRBV18 | CASSPFGERAVGEQYF | TGTGCCAGCTCACCGTTTGGTGAGAGAGCCGTTGGCGAGCAGTACTTC
TRBJ1-2 | . | . | TRBV4-3 | CASSQVGTTANYGYTF | TGCGCCAGCAGCCAAGTTGGTACGACAGCTAACTATGGCTACACCTTC
TRBJ2-2 | . | . | TRBV7-2 | CASRRQGGFTGELFF | TGTGCCAGCAGGCGACAAGGAGGTTTCACCGGGGAGCTGTTTTTT
TRBJ2-1 | . | TRBD2 | TRBV7-3 | CASSLAPGGFYNEQFF | TGTGCCAGCAGCTTGGCTCCGGGAGGGTTCTACAATGAGCAGTTCTTC
TRBJ2-3 | few | TRBD2 | TRBV29-1 | CSVVSSGRARSLGDTQYF | TGCAGCGTTGTCAGTAGCGGGAGGGCGCGGTCCCTAGGAGATACGCAGTATTTT
TRBJ2-5 | . | TRBD1 | TRBV6-5 | CASKTGRETQYF | TGTGCCAGCAAGACAGGGAGAGAGACCCAGTACTTC
TRBJ2-5 | few | . | TRBV7-9 | CASSLGFGTPQETQYF | TGTGCCAGCAGCCTAGGCTTCGGGACTCCTCAAGAGACCCAGTACTTC
TRBJ2-1 | . | TRBD2 | TRBV7-2 | CASSLTSGRPYNEQFF | TGTGCCAGCAGCTTAACTAGCGGGAGGCCCTACAATGAGCAGTTCTTC
TRBJ2-3 | . | TRBD2 | TRBV10-3 | CAIGTSADTQYF | TGTGCCATCGGGACTAGCGCAGATACGCAGTATTTT
TRBJ2-1 | . | . | TRBV18 | CASSPPQGSTDNEQFF | TGTGCCAGCTCACCACCGCAGGGGTCGACGGACAATGAGCAGTTCTTC
TRBJ2-7 | . | . | TRBV7-8 | CASSPKTRETSYEQYF | TGTGCCAGCAGCCCGAAGACTAGAGAAACATCCTACGAGCAGTACTTC
TRBJ2-7 | . | . | TRBV18 | CASSPASPNYEQYF | TGTGCCAGCTCACCAGCGTCCCCAAACTACGAGCAGTACTTC
TRBJ1-2 | . | TRBD1 | TRBV7-2 | CASSWGQELYGYTF | TGTGCCAGCAGCTGGGGACAGGAGCTCTATGGCTACACCTTC
TRBJ1-5 | few | TRBD1 | TRBV6-5 | CASSSTGDSNQPQHF | TGTGCCAGCAGTTCGACAGGGGACTCCAATCAGCCCCAGCATTTT
TRBJ2-7 | . | TRBD2 | TRBV18 | CASSVGTSVNYEQYF | TGTGCCAGCTCAGTGGGGACTAGCGTGAACTACGAGCAGTACTTC
TRBJ2-3 | few | . | TRBV21-1 | CASSPRTEDTDTQYF | TGTGCCAGCAGCCCTCGGACAGAAGACACAGATACGCAGTATTTT
TRBJ2-1 | few | TRBD2 | TRBV5-1 | CASSLLAGEGNEQFF | TGCGCCAGCAGCTTACTAGCGGGAGAAGGGAATGAGCAGTTCTTC
TRBJ2-1 | . | TRBD1 | TRBV28 | CASSLRQGGQFF | TGTGCCAGCAGCCTAAGACAGGGCGGGCAGTTCTTC
TRBJ2-1 | few | TRBD2 | TRBV5-1 | CASSSGSLPYNEQFF | TGCGCCAGCAGCAGCGGGAGCTTACCCTACAATGAGCAGTTCTTC
TRBJ2-5 | . | TRBD2 | TRBV5-4 | CASSRKLGTSGRTQETQYF | TGTGCCAGCAGCCGAAAGCTCGGGACTAGCGGGAGGACGCAAGAGACCCAGTACTTC
TRBJ1-1 | . | . | TRBV7-9 | CASSAGGGFATEAFF | TGTGCCAGCAGCGCTGGGGGGGGGTTTGCTACTGAAGCTTTCTTT
TRBJ2-3 | . | . | TRBV27 | CASSRGLGGTDTQYF | TGTGCCAGCAGCCGCGGGCTTGGTGGCACAGATACGCAGTATTTT
TRBJ2-1 | . | . | TRBV7-9 | CASSLGLGGGSRTYNEQFF | TGTGCCAGCAGCTTAGGTCTCGGGGGCGGGAGTCGCACCTACAATGAGCAGTTCTTC
TRBJ1-2 | . | TRBD1 | TRBV6-6 | CATGQGAYGYTF | TGTGCCACCGGACAGGGCGCCTATGGCTACACCTTC
TRBJ1-3 | . | . | TRBV9 | CASSVDSRSGNTIYF | TGTGCCAGCAGCGTGGACTCAAGATCTGGAAACACCATATATTTT
TRBJ2-7 | . | . | TRBV9 | CASSGPQGTPSYEQYF | TGTGCCAGCAGCGGACCTCAGGGAACTCCCTCCTACGAGCAGTACTTC
TRBJ1-2 | . | TRBD1 | TRBV16 | CASSQSRGRSSGYTF | TGTGCCAGCAGCCAATCAAGGGGGCGTTCAAGTGGCTACACCTTC
TRBJ2-7 | few | TRBD1 | TRBV28 | CASSFGQARGHEQYF | TGTGCCAGCAGTTTCGGACAGGCCAGGGGGCACGAGCAGTACTTC
TRBJ2-1 | . | TRBD2 | TRBV11-2 | CASRPGLAGISNYNEQFF | TGTGCCAGCAGGCCGGGACTAGCGGGGATTAGTAACTACAATGAGCAGTTCTTC
TRBJ1-1 | once | TRBD1 | TRBV7-9 | CASSLALGQGSNTEAFF | TGTGCCAGCAGCTTAGCGTTGGGACAGGGCAGTAACACTGAAGCTTTCTTT
TRBJ2-1 | . | . | TRBV7-2 | CASSLGLVNEQFF | TGTGCCAGCAGCTTAGGACTAGTTAATGAGCAGTTCTTC
TRBJ1-5 | . | TRBD1 | TRBV19 | CASRRQGYSNQPQHF | TGTGCCAGTAGGAGACAGGGATATAGCAATCAGCCCCAGCATTTT
TRBJ2-7 | . | TRBD2 | TRBV7-9 | CASSLRSGATEQYF | TGTGCCAGCAGCTTACGTAGCGGGGCTACCGAGCAGTACTTC
TRBJ2-1 | . | TRBD2 | TRBV6-5 | CASSPRTSAYNEQFF | TGTGCCAGCAGTCCCCGGACTAGCGCCTACAATGAGCAGTTCTTC
TRBJ2-7 | . | TRBD2 | TRBV5-5 | CASSFSTSGTYEQYF | TGTGCCAGCAGCTTTTCGACTAGCGGTACCTACGAGCAGTACTTC